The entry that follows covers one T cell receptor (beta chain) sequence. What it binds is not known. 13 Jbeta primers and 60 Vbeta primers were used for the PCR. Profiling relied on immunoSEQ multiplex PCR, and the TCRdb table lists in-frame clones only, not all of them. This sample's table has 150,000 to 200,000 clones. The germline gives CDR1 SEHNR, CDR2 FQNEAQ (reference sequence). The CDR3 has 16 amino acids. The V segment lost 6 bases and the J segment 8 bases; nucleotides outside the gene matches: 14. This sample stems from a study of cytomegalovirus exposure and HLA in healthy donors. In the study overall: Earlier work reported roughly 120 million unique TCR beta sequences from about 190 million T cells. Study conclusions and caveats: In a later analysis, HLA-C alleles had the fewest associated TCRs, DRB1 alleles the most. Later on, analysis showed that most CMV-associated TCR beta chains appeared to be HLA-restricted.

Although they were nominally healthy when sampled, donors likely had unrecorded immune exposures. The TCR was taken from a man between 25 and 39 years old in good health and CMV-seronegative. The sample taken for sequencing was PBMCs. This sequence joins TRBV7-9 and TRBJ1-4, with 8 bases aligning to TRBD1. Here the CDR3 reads CASRRGQQGGQEKLFF. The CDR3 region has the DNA TGTGCCAGCAGACGAGGACAACAGGGGGGACAAGAAAAACTGTTTTTT.